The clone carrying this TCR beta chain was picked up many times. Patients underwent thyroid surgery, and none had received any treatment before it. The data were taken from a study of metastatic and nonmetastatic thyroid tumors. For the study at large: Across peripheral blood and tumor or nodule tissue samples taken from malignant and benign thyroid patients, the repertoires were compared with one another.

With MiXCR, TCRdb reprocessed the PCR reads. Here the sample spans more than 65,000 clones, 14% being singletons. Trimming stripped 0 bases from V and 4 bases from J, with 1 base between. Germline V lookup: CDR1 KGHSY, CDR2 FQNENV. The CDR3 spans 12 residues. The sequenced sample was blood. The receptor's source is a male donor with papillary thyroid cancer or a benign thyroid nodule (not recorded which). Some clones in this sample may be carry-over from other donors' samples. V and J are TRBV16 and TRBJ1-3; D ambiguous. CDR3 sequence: CASSQSGNTIYF. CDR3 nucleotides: TGTGCCAGCAGCCAATCCGGAAACACCATATATTTT.